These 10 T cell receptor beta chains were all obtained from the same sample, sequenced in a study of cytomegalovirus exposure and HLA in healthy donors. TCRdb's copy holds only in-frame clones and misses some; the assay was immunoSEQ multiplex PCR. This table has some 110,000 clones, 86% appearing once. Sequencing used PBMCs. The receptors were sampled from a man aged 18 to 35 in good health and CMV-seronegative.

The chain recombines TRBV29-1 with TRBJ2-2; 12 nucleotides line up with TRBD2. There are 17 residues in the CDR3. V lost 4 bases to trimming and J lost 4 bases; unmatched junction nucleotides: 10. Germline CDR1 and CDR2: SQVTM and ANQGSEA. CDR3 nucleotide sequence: TGCAGCGTTGCCGCCCGGACTAGCGGGACTTCCACCGGGGAGCTGTTTTTT. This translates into CSVAARTSGTSTGELFF.

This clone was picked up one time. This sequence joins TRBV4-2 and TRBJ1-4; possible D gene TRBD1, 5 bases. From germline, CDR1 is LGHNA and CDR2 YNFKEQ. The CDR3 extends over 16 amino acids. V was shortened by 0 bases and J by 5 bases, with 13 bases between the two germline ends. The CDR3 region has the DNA TGTGCCAGCAGCCAAGACATAGACAGAGTAAATGAAAAACTGTTTTTT. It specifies CASSQDIDRVNEKLFF.

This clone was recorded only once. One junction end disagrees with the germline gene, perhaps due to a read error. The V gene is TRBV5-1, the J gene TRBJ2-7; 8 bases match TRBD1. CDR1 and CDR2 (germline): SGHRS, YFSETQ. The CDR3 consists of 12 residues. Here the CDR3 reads CASSPGTGPWDF. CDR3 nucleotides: TGCGCCAGCAGCCCGGGGACAGGCCCCTGGGACTTC.

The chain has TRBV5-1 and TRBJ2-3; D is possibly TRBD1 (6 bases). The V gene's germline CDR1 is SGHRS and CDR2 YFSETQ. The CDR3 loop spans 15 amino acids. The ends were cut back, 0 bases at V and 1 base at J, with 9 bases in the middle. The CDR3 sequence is CASSLGGGGTDTQYF. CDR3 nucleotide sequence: TGCGCCAGCAGCTTGGGTGGGGGCGGCACAGATACGCAGTATTTT.

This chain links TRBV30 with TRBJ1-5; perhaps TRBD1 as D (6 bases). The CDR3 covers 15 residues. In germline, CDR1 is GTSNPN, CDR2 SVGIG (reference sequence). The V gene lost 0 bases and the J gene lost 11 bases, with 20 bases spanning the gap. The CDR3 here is CAWSVGSGDVESQHF. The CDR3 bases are TGTGCCTGGAGTGTAGGGTCAGGGGACGTTGAATCCCAGCATTTT.

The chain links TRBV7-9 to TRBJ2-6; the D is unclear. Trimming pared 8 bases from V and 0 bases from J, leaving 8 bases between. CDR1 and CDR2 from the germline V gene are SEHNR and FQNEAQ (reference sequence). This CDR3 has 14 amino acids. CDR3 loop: CASARSSGANVLTF. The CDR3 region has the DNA TGTGCCAGCGCTAGGAGCTCTGGGGCCAACGTCCTGACTTTC. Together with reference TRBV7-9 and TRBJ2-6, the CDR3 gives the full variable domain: DTGVSQNPRHKITKRGQNVTFRCDPISEHNRLYWYRQTLGQGPEFLTYFQNEAQLEKSRLLSDRFSAERPKGSFSTLEIQRTEQGDSAMYLCASARSSGANVLTFGAGSRLTVL.

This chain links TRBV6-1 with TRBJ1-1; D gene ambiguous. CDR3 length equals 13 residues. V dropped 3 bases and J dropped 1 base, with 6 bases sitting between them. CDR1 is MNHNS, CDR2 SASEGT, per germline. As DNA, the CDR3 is TGTGCCAGCAGTGATCTTCGGAACACTGAAGCTTTCTTT. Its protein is CASSDLRNTEAFF.

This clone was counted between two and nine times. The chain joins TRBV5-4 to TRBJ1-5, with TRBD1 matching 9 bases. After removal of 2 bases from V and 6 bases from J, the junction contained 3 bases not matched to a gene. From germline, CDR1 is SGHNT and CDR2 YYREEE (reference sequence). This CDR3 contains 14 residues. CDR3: CASSLQGAGQPQHF. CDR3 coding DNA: TGTGCCAGCAGCTTACAGGGGGCAGGTCAGCCCCAGCATTTT.

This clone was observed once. In DNA, the CDR3 is TGTGCCAGCAGCCCCCTCGGACAGGGTTGGGACACCATATATTTT. It specifies CASSPLGQGWDTIYF. V gene TRBV7-2 combines with J gene TRBJ1-3, with 8 positions matching TRBD1. CDR3 size: 15 residues. V was pared by 5 bases and J by 8 bases, with 11 bases of the junction left unmatched. Germline V lookup: CDR1 SGHTA, CDR2 FQGNSA.

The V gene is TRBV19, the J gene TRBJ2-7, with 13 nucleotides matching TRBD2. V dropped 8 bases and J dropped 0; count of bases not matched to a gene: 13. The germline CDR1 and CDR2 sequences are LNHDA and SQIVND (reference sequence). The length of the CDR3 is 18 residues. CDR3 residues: CASSQGLAGPDPSYEQYF. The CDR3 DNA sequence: TGTGCCAGTTCCCAGGGACTAGCGGGGCCTGACCCCTCCTACGAGCAGTACTTC.